One and the same sample provided the 27 T cell receptor beta chains below, sequenced in a study of CD4 and CD8 cells across lung adenocarcinoma regions. One entry per CDR3 protein, called by TCRdb with MiXCR from the PCR reads. The repertoire includes some 7,900 distinct CDR3 sequences, 40% to 55% of them detected once, and 30% sits in the top ten. Material for sequencing was CD4+ T cells from the margin of a lung tumor. The receptor source for this set is a male donor with lung adenocarcinoma. The CD4 and CD8 labels of this study may be unreliable.

V gene TRBV12-3 or TRBV12-4 combines with J gene TRBJ2-3; D is ambiguous. Deletions cut 5 bases from V and 0 bases from J, with 12 bases between. This CDR3 is 15 amino acids long. As DNA, the CDR3 is TGTGCCAGCAGTGCAGACCAGATAAGCACAGATACGCAGTATTTT. Its protein is CASSADQISTDTQYF.

As for this clonotype: Germline and junction disagree at one end, which may indicate a read error. The chain couples TRBV27 to TRBJ2-3, with 9 bases matching TRBD2. The CDR3 extends over 19 amino acids. Germline CDR1 reads MNHEY; CDR2 reads SMNVEV (reference sequence). CDR3 loop: CASRATGLAGQSSKDTQYF. CDR3 coding DNA: TGTGCCAGCAGAGCCACGGGGCTAGCGGGACAGTCTAGCAAAGACACTCAGTACTTT.

Regarding this clonotype: The junction and the germline gene differ at one end; a read error may be behind it. The V and J genes are TRBV10-2 and TRBJ2-1; 12 nucleotides agree with TRBD2. Germline CDR1 and CDR2: WSHSY and SAAADI. CDR3 length: 13 residues. CDR3 residues: CASRLAGENEQYF. Here the CDR3 DNA reads TGCGCCAGCCGACTAGCGGGAGAAAATGAGCAGTATTTC.

This clonotype has a handful of counts. The V and J genes are TRBV6-1 and TRBJ2-1, with 8 bases that match TRBD2. This CDR3 has 15 amino acids. The trim removed 6 bases at V and 0 bases at J, leaving 4 bases unmatched. The V gene's germline CDR1 is MNHNS and CDR2 SASEGT. The CDR3 sequence is CASSAGTSSYNEQFF. CDR3 nucleotides: TGTGCCAGCAGCGCCGGGACTAGCTCCTACAATGAGCAGTTCTTC.

At least ten counts were recorded for this clonotype. This sequence joins TRBV6-1 and TRBJ2-3; 8 bases fit TRBD1. V dropped 7 bases and J dropped 6; count of bases not matched to a gene: 9. Per germline, CDR1 MNHNS and CDR2 SASEGT. The length of the CDR3 is 14 residues. CDR3 residues: CASKSRGRGDTQYF. CDR3 sequence (DNA): TGTGCCAGCAAATCCAGGGGGCGAGGCGATACGCAGTATTTT.

The chain couples TRBV6-1 to TRBJ1-5; D might be TRBD1 (6 bases). The CDR3 runs to 16 residues. V lost 6 bases to trimming and J lost 6 bases, with 21 bases between them. CDR1 MNHNS and CDR2 SASEGT come from the germline V gene. The CDR3 DNA is TGTGCCAGCAGGACCCGACAGGTTTGGAGCGGTCAGCCCCAGCATTTT. It is translated as CASRTRQVWSGQPQHF.

This clonotype has more than one count but fewer than ten. The chain couples TRBV6-2 or TRBV6-3 to TRBJ2-5; 7 nucleotides agree with TRBD2. The V gene's germline CDR1 is MNHEY and CDR2 SVGEGT. V was pared by 6 bases and J by 4 bases, with 5 bases of the junction left unmatched. This CDR3 is built from 13 residues. The DNA of the CDR3 is TGTGCCAGCAGAGGGAGCGGGACAGAGACCCAGTACTTC. Translation: CASRGSGTETQYF.

This clonotype was counted between two and nine times. The CDR3 region is CASRNSDSRKTGELFF. CDR3 nucleotide sequence: TGTGCCAGCAGAAACTCGGACTCTCGGAAGACCGGGGAGCTGTTTTTT. The gene calls are TRBV6-5 and TRBJ2-2, with a weak D call TRBD2 (5 bases). Germline CDR1 MNHEY, CDR2 SVGAGI. The CDR3 runs 16 residues. V lost 6 bases to trimming and J lost 5 bases, with 19 bases between them.

The chain has TRBV27 and TRBJ2-1; D is ambiguous. Trimming pared 4 bases from V and 5 bases from J, leaving 12 bases between. From germline, CDR1 is MNHEY and CDR2 SMNVEV (reference sequence). This CDR3 spans 14 amino acids. The CDR3, as DNA: TGTGCCAGCAGTTGGACGAAAACGGACAATGAGCAGTTCTTC. It yields the protein CASSWTKTDNEQFF.

Many counts were recorded for this clonotype. A much larger clone sits a single nucleotide away, making a read error possible. The J gene is TRBJ2-1, the V gene TRBV6-1; unclear D gene. The CDR3 is made up of 13 amino acids. CDR1 and CDR2 from the germline V gene are MNHNS and SASEGT. Trimming shortened V by 7 bases and J by 13 bases, and 20 bases separated the two germline ends. CDR3 in amino acids: CASNKPTQNIQFF. The CDR3 region has the DNA TGTGCCAGCAACAAACCGACACAGAACATTCAGTTCTTC.

To note about this clonotype: At one boundary the junction diverges from the germline segment, which might be a read error. This chain joins TRBV6-4 and TRBJ2-3; 8 bases map to TRBD2. This CDR3 comprises 19 residues. Germline V gene data show CDR1 as MRHNA and CDR2 as SNTAGT. CDR3 residues: CASSLTAASGGWGTDTQYF. CDR3 in DNA: TGTGCCAGCAGTCTCACGGCGGCGAGCGGGGGATGGGGCACAGATACCCAGTATTTT.

By frequency in the sample, this clonotype is medium-sized (0.01 to 0.1%). CDR3 in DNA: TGTGCCAGCAGGGGAACCGTTGGGACCCAGTACTTC. Amino acids: CASRGTVGTQYF. This rearrangement joins TRBV12-3 or TRBV12-4 to TRBJ2-5; D is uncertain. The CDR3 is 12 residues long. V was clipped by 6 bases and J by 7 bases, with 12 bases between them.

This chain connects TRBV27 to TRBJ1-2; D might be TRBD1 (5 bases). From germline, CDR1 is MNHEY and CDR2 SMNVEV (reference sequence). CDR3 length: 13 residues. V shed 2 bases and J shed 5 bases, with 9 bases lying between them. The CDR3 loop is CASSLRGWYGYTF. In DNA form, the CDR3 reads TGTGCCAGCAGTTTAAGGGGTTGGTATGGCTACACCTTC.

The chain carries TRBV6-1 and TRBJ2-3; 8 bases are shared with TRBD2. Trimming at V came to 6 bases and at J to 11 bases, leaving 16 bases not matched to a gene. There are 15 residues in the CDR3. Germline-derived CDR1 and CDR2 are MNHNS and SASEGT. The CDR3 is CASRSGGCAKDMQYF. CDR3 sequence (DNA): TGTGCCAGCAGATCGGGGGGGTGTGCCAAAGACATGCAGTATTTT.

This clonotype is labeled medium-sized. A single base separates this from a much larger clone, so it may be a read error. The chain employs TRBV27 and TRBJ2-1; no firm D call. The DNA end lines up better with TRBJ2-7; the J call may be wrong. Germline CDR1 and CDR2: MNHEY and SMNVEV (reference sequence). CDR3 length: 12 residues. CDR3 sequence: CASSRLGGEQYF. The CDR3 DNA reads as TGTGCCAGCAGCCGATTGGGCGGTGAGCAGTACTTC.

The V call is TRBV9, the J call TRBJ1-1, with a tentative D call TRBD1 (5 bases). The CDR3 is made up of 14 amino acids. Germline-derived CDR1 and CDR2 are SGDLS and YYNGEE. V gave up 0 bases and J gave up 5 bases, with 11 bases separating them. CDR3 sequence (DNA): TGTGCCAGCAGCGTAGTTGACGGGGGGACTGAAGCTTTCTTT. Translated, it gives CASSVVDGGTEAFF.

The rearrangement joins TRBV6-1 to TRBJ2-1; D is possibly TRBD1 or TRBD2 (6 bases each). The J call is doubtful: the DNA matches TRBJ2-7 better. Germline V lookup: CDR1 MNHNS, CDR2 SASEGT. The CDR3 extends over 16 amino acids. CDR3 protein: CASSEALKGGSYEQYF. For the CDR3, the DNA is TGTGCCAGCAGTGAAGCCTTGAAGGGGGGCTCCTACGAGCAGTACTTC.

In this sample, this clonotype is medium-sized. Possible read error: a much larger clone is one base away. This chain joins TRBV27 and TRBJ2-5; 8 nucleotides agree with TRBD2. Trimming at V came to 3 bases and at J to 11 bases, leaving 11 bases not matched to a gene. Germline-derived CDR1 and CDR2 are MNHEY and SMNVEV (reference sequence). The CDR3 runs to 14 residues. CDR3 residues: CASSFFGRGGSQYF. DNA of the CDR3: TGTGCCAGCAGTTTTTTCGGGAGGGGAGGGTCGCAGTACTTC.

This clonotype was observed many times. The chain links TRBV5-5 to TRBJ2-1; tentatively, D is TRBD2 (6 bases). The CDR3 has 14 residues. CDR1 and CDR2 from the germline V gene are SGHKS and YYEKEE (reference sequence). V was trimmed by 4 bases and J by 7 bases, leaving 15 bases between them. For the CDR3, the DNA is TGTGCCAGCAGCCTAGCGAGGACGGGGAATGAGCAGTTCTTC. Residues: CASSLARTGNEQFF.

This chain joins TRBV11-2 and TRBJ2-5; D is ambiguous. The end of the DNA fits TRBJ2-7 better, so the J call may be wrong. This CDR3 has 13 residues. Germline CDR1 and CDR2: SGHAT and FQNNGV. The CDR3: CASSLASGTEQYF. Written as DNA, the CDR3 is TGTGCCAGCAGCTTAGCGTCCGGTACCGAGCAGTACTTC.

V usage is TRBV6-1 and J usage is TRBJ2-5; 13 nucleotides agree with TRBD2. The J segment lost 0 bases and the V segment lost 6 bases, leaving 4 bases of the junction unmatched. This CDR3 has 16 residues. Germline CDR1 reads MNHNS; CDR2 reads SASEGT. The CDR3 loop is CASRRLAGGNQETQYF. The CDR3 DNA reads as TGTGCCAGCAGACGACTAGCGGGAGGAAACCAAGAGACCCAGTACTTC.

This clonotype occurred many times. V usage is TRBV11-1 and J usage is TRBJ2-1; TRBD2 aligns across 7 bases. Germline lookup yields CDR1 SGHAT and CDR2 FQDESV (reference sequence). This CDR3 region has 12 residues. Trimming removed 4 bases from V and 7 bases from J; junction bases left unmatched: 1. CDR3 amino acids: CASSSGGNEQFF. The CDR3 DNA reads TGTGCCAGCAGCTCCGGGGGGAATGAGCAGTTCTTC.

Details on this clonotype: The junction departs from the called germline gene at one end, perhaps through a read error. V gene TRBV27 combines with J gene TRBJ2-4; 9 nucleotides align to TRBD2. The CDR3 has 19 amino acids. The germline gives CDR1 MNHEY, CDR2 SMNVEV (reference sequence). Here the CDR3 reads CASRATGLAGQCTKNMQYF. The CDR3, as DNA: TGTGCCAGCAGAGCCACGGGGCTAGCGGGGCAGTGTACCAAAAACATGCAGTACTTC.

This clonotype was recorded many times. CDR3 amino acids: CASSYFRDGANVLTF. The CDR3 DNA sequence: TGTGCCAGCAGTTACTTCCGGGATGGGGCCAACGTCCTGACTTTC. The chain combines TRBV6-5 with TRBJ2-6; D possibly corresponds to TRBD2 (5 bases). Trimming removed 1 base at V and 3 bases at J, with 7 bases between. CDR3 length: 15 residues. From germline, CDR1 is MNHEY and CDR2 SVGAGI.

V and J are TRBV6-1 and TRBJ2-1, with D possibly matching TRBD1 (6 bases). V lost 4 bases, J lost 10 bases, and 14 bases lay in between. Germline V CDR1 and CDR2: MNHNS, SASEGT. The length of the CDR3 is 13 residues. The CDR3 here is CASSATGYTEQFF. CDR3 DNA sequence: TGTGCCAGCAGTGCCACAGGGTACACGGAGCAGTTCTTC.

Comment on this clonotype: Sequence at one end of the junction differs from germline and may be a read error. The chain has TRBV28 and TRBJ2-6; possibly TRBD1 for D (6 bases). CDR1 and CDR2 (germline): MDHEN, SYDVKM. The CDR3 loop spans 15 amino acids. The chain's CDR3 is CASSSYRVGSNVLNF. The DNA for the CDR3 is TGTGCCAGCAGTTCCTACAGGGTGGGGTCCAACGTCCTGAATTTC.

This clonotype was found many times. This chain links TRBV6-5 with TRBJ2-2, with D unresolved. The ends were cut back, 8 bases at V and 7 bases at J, with 14 bases in the middle. CDR1 MNHEY and CDR2 SVGAGI come from the germline V gene. CDR3 length equals 13 residues. The CDR3 protein is CASRLGQFGELFF. CDR3 DNA sequence: TGTGCCAGCCGACTGGGCCAATTCGGGGAGCTGTTTTTT.